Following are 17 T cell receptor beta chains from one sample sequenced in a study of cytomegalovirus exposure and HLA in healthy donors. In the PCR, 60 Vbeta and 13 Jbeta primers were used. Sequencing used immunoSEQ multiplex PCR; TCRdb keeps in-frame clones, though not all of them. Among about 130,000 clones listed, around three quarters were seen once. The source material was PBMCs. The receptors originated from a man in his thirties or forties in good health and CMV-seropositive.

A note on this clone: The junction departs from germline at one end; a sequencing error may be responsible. CDR3 residues: CASSVVGSGGLHEKFF. The CDR3 nucleotides are TGTGCCAGCAGCGTAGTGGGTAGCGGGGGCCTCCATGAGAAGTTCTTC. The V gene is TRBV9, the J gene TRBJ2-1, with 9 bases matching TRBD2. The CDR3 covers 16 residues. Germline CDR1 SGDLS, CDR2 YYNGEE.

CDR3 in DNA: TGTGCCTGGGGGGACAGGGCCGACTATGGCTACACCTTC. Encoded protein: CAWGDRADYGYTF. The J gene is TRBJ1-2, the V gene TRBV30, with 9 bases identical to TRBD1. The V and J ends lost 5 bases and 3 bases, in that order; junction bases with no gene match: 4. The CDR3 spans 13 residues. CDR1 GTSNPN and CDR2 SVGIG come from the germline V gene (reference sequence).

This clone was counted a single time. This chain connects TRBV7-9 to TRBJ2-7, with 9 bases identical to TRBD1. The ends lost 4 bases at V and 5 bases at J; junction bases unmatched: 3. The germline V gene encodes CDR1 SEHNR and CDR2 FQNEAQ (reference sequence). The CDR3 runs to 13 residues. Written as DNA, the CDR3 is TGTGCCAGCAGCTACAGGGGGCTTGACGAGCAGTACTTC. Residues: CASSYRGLDEQYF.

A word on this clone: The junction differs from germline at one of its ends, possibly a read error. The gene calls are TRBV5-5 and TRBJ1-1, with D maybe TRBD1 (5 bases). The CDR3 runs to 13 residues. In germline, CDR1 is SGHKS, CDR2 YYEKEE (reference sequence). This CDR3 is CASSLTVNAEAFF. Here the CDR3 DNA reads TGTGCCAGCAGCCTGACAGTGAACGCTGAAGCTTTCTTT. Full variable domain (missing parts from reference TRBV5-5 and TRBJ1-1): DAGVTQSPTHLIKTRGQQVTLRCSPISGHKSVSWYQQVLGQGPQFIFQYYEKEERGRGNFPDRFSARQFPNYSSELNVNALLLGDSALYLCASSLTVNAEAFFGQGTRLTVV.

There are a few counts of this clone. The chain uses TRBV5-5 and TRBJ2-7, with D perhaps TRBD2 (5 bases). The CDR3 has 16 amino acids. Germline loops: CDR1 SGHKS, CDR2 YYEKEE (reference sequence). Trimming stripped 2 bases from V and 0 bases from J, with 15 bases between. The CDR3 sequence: CASSLSLSGSSYEQYF. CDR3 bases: TGTGCCAGCAGCTTAAGTTTAAGCGGCAGCTCCTACGAGCAGTACTTC. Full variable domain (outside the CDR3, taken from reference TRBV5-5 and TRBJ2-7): DAGVTQSPTHLIKTRGQQVTLRCSPISGHKSVSWYQQVLGQGPQFIFQYYEKEERGRGNFPDRFSARQFPNYSSELNVNALLLGDSALYLCASSLSLSGSSYEQYFGPGTRLTVT.

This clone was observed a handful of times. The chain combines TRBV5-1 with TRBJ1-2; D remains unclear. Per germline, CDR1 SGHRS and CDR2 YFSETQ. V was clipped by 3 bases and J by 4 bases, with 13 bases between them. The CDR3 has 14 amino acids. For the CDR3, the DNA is TGCGCCAGCAGCTCCTCAGGAGGATTCTATGGCTACACCTTC. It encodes CASSSSGGFYGYTF.

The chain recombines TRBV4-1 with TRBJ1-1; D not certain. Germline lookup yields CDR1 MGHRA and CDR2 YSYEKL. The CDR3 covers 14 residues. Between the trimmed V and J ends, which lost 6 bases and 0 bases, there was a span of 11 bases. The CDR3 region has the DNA TGCGCCAGCAGGGGCCCAACCGTGAACACTGAAGCTTTCTTT. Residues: CASRGPTVNTEAFF.

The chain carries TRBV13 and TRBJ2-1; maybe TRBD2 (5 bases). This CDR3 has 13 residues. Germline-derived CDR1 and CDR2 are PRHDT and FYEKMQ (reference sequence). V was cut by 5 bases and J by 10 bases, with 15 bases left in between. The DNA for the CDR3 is TGTGCCAGCAGCGGGGAGTGGACGGAAGAGCAGTTCTTC. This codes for CASSGEWTEEQFF.

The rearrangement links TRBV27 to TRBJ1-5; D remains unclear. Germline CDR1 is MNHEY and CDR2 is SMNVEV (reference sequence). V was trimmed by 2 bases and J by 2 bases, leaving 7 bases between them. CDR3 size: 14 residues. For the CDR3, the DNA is TGTGCCAGCAGTTTACTGGGCGGCAATCAGCCCCAGCATTTT. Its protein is CASSLLGGNQPQHF.

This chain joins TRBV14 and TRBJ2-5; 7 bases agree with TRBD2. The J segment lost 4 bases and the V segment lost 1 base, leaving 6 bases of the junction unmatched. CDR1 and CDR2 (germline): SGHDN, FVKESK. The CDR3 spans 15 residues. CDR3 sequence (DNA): TGTGCCAGCAGCCAAGTGGGAGGGGCCGTAGAGACCCAGTACTTC. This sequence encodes CASSQVGGAVETQYF. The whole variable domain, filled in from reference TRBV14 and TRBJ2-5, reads EAGVTQFPSHSVIEKGQTVTLRCDPISGHDNLYWYRRVMGKEIKFLLHFVKESKQDESGMPNNRFLAERTGGTYSTLKVQPAELEDSGVYFCASSQVGGAVETQYFGPGTRLLVL.

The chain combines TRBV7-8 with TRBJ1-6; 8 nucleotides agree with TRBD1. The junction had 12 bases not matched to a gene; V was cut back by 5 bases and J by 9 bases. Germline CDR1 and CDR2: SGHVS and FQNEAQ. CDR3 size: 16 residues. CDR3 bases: TGTGCCAGCAGCCCGAGGACAGGGTCGATTCTTTCACCCCTCCACTTT. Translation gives CASSPRTGSILSPLHF.

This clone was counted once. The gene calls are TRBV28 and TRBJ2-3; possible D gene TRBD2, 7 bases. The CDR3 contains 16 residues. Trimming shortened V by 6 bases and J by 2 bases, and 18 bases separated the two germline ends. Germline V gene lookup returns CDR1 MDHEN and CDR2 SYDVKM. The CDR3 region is CASSDRQRDITDTQYF. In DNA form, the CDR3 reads TGTGCCAGCAGCGACCGACAGCGGGACATCACAGATACGCAGTATTTT.

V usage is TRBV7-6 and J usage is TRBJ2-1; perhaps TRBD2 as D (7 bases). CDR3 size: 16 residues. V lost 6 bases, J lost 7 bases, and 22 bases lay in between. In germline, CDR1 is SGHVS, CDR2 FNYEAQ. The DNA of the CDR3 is TGTGCCAGCAGTTCGGGCGGGGCGGGGGCCGGAAATGAGCAGTTCTTC. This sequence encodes CASSSGGAGAGNEQFF. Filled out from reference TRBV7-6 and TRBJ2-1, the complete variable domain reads GAGVSQSPRYKVTKRGQDVALRCDPISGHVSLYWYRQALGQGPEFLTYFNYEAQQDKSGLPNDRFSAERPEGSISTLTIQRTEQRDSAMYRCASSSGGAGAGNEQFFGPGTRLTVL.

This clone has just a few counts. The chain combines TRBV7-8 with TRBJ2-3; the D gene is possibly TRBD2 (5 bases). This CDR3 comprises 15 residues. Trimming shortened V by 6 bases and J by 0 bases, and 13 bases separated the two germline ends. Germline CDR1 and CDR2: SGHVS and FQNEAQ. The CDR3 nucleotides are TGTGCCAGCAGGTCCGACTACCTTAGCACAGATACGCAGTATTTT. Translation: CASRSDYLSTDTQYF.

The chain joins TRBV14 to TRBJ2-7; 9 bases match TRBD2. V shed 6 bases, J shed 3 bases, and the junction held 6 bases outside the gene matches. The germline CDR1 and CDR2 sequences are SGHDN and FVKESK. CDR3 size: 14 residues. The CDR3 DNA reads TGTGCCAGCAGTAAAGCGGGGGGCCTCTACGAGCAGTACTTC. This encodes CASSKAGGLYEQYF. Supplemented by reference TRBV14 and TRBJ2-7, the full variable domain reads EAGVTQFPSHSVIEKGQTVTLRCDPISGHDNLYWYRRVMGKEIKFLLHFVKESKQDESGMPNNRFLAERTGGTYSTLKVQPAELEDSGVYFCASSKAGGLYEQYFGPGTRLTVT.

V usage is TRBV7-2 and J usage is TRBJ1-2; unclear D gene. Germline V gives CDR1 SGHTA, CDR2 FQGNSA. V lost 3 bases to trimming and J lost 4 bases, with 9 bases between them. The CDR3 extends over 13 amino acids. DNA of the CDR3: TGTGCCAGCAGCTTTAGACAAACCTATGGCTACACCTTC. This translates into CASSFRQTYGYTF.

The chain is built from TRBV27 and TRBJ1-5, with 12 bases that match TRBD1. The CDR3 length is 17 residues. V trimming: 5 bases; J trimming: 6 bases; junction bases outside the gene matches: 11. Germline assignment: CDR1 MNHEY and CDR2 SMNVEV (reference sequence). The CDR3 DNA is TGTGCCAGCAGTCCCGGGACAGGGGGCGAAGGGAGTCAGCCCCAGCATTTT. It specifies CASSPGTGGEGSQPQHF.